This T cell receptor beta chain comes out of a study of PD-L1 blockade in urothelial cancer. The overall study: The median number of T cells present in blood samples was 140,000 to 150,000.

From germline, CDR1 is SNHLY and CDR2 FYNNEI. V shed 8 bases, J shed 4 bases, and the junction held 7 bases outside the gene matches. This CDR3 region has 13 residues. Time point meaning: pretreatment peripheral blood. Into every PCR, synthetic TCR analog templates were spiked. Some clones are missing from TCRdb's copy, which holds only in-frame ones; the method was immunoSEQ multiplex PCR. The profile shows roughly 55,000 clones, around 84% of them singletons. The chain joins TRBV2 to TRBJ1-1; the match to TRBD1 covers 7 bases. This sample comprised PBMCs, obtained around atezolizumab (anti-PD-L1) treatment. This clonotype originated in a man between 60 and 75 years old with urothelial cancer. Written as DNA, the CDR3 is TGTGCCAGCGGTAGGGGGCCGGGCACTGAAGCTTTCTTT. Protein product: CASGRGPGTEAFF.